The 26 T cell receptor beta chains listed next were all sequenced from one sample in a study of naive and memory T cell subsets. Adult healthy volunteers gave 2.5 ml peripheral blood for whole-blood RNA. For blood and skin samples, reverse transcription used TCR alpha and beta constant primers. TCRdb analysed the 5' RACE reads with MiXCR anew, one entry per CDR3 protein. The sample includes over 20,000 distinct CDR3 sequences, roughly a quarter seen only once; the top ten take approximately 1.7%. The receptors were sampled from a female donor in good health.

This clonotype came up many times. The chain recombines TRBV24-1 with TRBJ2-2; D remains ambiguous. Looked up from germline, CDR1 is KGHDR and CDR2 is SFDVKD. V was shortened by 2 bases and J by 5 bases, with 11 bases between the two germline ends. The CDR3 has 15 residues. CDR3 coding DNA: TGTGCCACCAGTGATTCCGCGGCGGTTACCGGGGAGCTGTTTTTT. It yields the protein CATSDSAAVTGELFF.

The rearrangement links TRBV5-5 to TRBJ2-5, with D tentatively TRBD1 (5 bases). This CDR3 is built from 16 residues. Germline V gives CDR1 SGHKS, CDR2 YYEKEE (reference sequence). Trimming pared 4 bases from V and 3 bases from J, leaving 19 bases between. The CDR3 nucleotides are TGTGCCAGCAGCGTGGGGCGGACAATCCTGAAAGAGACCCAGTACTTC. As protein: CASSVGRTILKETQYF.

This clonotype has a count of ten or more. The chain has TRBV14 and TRBJ1-2; TRBD1 might be the D (6 bases). Germline V CDR1 and CDR2: SGHDN, FVKESK. Trimming removed 3 bases from V and 6 bases from J, with 11 bases in between. The length of the CDR3 is 13 residues. The CDR3 sequence: CASSHGGQNGYTF. As DNA, the CDR3 is TGTGCCAGCAGCCACGGGGGGCAAAATGGCTACACCTTC.

V and J are TRBV20-1 and TRBJ1-1, with 8 bases lining up with TRBD1. With V trimmed by 1 base and J by 5 bases, 9 bases remained unmatched. Germline V gene lookup returns CDR1 DFQATT and CDR2 SNEGSKA (reference sequence). This CDR3 has 15 amino acids. The CDR3 loop reads CSARASTGGGTEAFF. As DNA, the CDR3 is TGCAGTGCTAGAGCCTCTACAGGGGGAGGTACTGAAGCTTTCTTT.

The V gene is TRBV7-2, the J gene TRBJ1-2; perhaps TRBD1 as D (6 bases). This CDR3 is built from 13 residues. The germline gives CDR1 SGHTA, CDR2 FQGNSA. Trimming took 4 bases from V and 12 from J, leaving 18 bases between them. In DNA form, the CDR3 reads TGTGCCAGCAGCTCCCTTAGGGGGGCGGCGAACACCTTC. Residues: CASSSLRGAANTF.

In its sample, this clonotype was seen a few times. V gene TRBV5-5 combines with J gene TRBJ1-4, with D possibly being TRBD1 (5 bases). Germline values: CDR1 SGHKS, CDR2 YYEKEE (reference sequence). The CDR3 totals 12 residues. V was trimmed by 3 bases and J by 8 bases, leaving 8 bases between them. DNA for the CDR3: TGTGCCAGCAGCTCGGAGGGGGAAAAACTGTTTTTT. Translation: CASSSEGEKLFF.

This clonotype is labeled as medium-sized. This chain connects TRBV12-3 or TRBV12-4 to TRBJ2-7, with D possibly being TRBD1 (6 bases). V was pared by 3 bases and J by 4 bases, with 13 bases between. This CDR3 comprises 14 residues. DNA for the CDR3: TGTGCCAGCAGTTTTTGGCAGGGGAGATACGAGCAGTACTTC. It encodes CASSFWQGRYEQYF.

The chain uses TRBV5-6 and TRBJ2-5; D gene unclear. Trimming stripped 4 bases from V and 5 bases from J, with 6 bases between. Germline-derived CDR1 and CDR2 are SGHDT and YYEEEE. CDR3 length: 11 residues. The CDR3, as DNA: TGTGCCAGCAGCGTTCGGGAGACCCAGTACTTC. Translation: CASSVRETQYF. Looking up the rest from reference TRBV5-6 and TRBJ2-5 gives the full variable domain: DAGVTQSPTHLIKTRGQQVTLRCSPKSGHDTVSWYQQALGQGPQFIFQYYEEEERQRGNFPDRFSGHQFPNYSSELNVNALLLGDSALYLCASSVRETQYFGPGTRLLVL.

This clonotype was counted many times. This chain connects TRBV20-1 to TRBJ2-3; the match to TRBD2 covers 8 bases. Germline assignment: CDR1 DFQATT and CDR2 SNEGSKA (reference sequence). V shed 5 bases, J shed 1 base, and the junction held 8 bases outside the gene matches. The CDR3 is 15 residues long. Here the CDR3 DNA reads TGCAGTGCTGTCTCCTCCGGGGGGGGCACAGATACGCAGTATTTT. Its protein product is CSAVSSGGGTDTQYF.

V usage is TRBV28 and J usage is TRBJ2-7; possibly TRBD2 for D (5 bases). V was trimmed by 7 bases and J by 2 bases, leaving 15 bases between them. This CDR3 contains 14 residues. Germline CDR1 is MDHEN and CDR2 is SYDVKM. Written as DNA, the CDR3 is TGTGCCAGCAACCTCCAAGGAGGACCCTACGAGCAGTACTTC. It yields the protein CASNLQGGPYEQYF.

This clonotype occurred many times. The chain employs TRBV5-4 and TRBJ2-4; 15 bases line up with TRBD2. Germline V CDR1 and CDR2: SGHNT, YYREEE (reference sequence). The CDR3 totals 18 residues. V lost 4 bases to trimming and J lost 3 bases; unmatched junction nucleotides: 8. CDR3 DNA: TGTGCCAGCAGCATTGGACTAGCGGGAGGGGGCGGCAAAAACATTCAGTACTTC. It encodes CASSIGLAGGGGKNIQYF. Supplemented by reference TRBV5-4 and TRBJ2-4, the full variable domain reads ETGVTQSPTHLIKTRGQQVTLRCSSQSGHNTVSWYQQALGQGPQFIFQYYREEENGRGNFPPRFSGLQFPNYSSELNVNALELDDSALYLCASSIGLAGGGGKNIQYFGAGTRLSVL.

The V call is TRBV6-6, the J call TRBJ2-1; 8 positions agree with TRBD1. The CDR3 consists of 12 residues. V dropped 4 bases and J dropped 8; count of bases not matched to a gene: 1. Germline assignment: CDR1 MNHNY and CDR2 SVGAGI (reference sequence). The CDR3 reads CASSSQGDEQFF. The CDR3 DNA reads TGTGCCAGCAGTTCACAGGGGGATGAGCAGTTCTTC.

The chain couples TRBV5-6 to TRBJ2-7; 12 bases line up with TRBD2. This CDR3 is built from 17 residues. Germline V CDR1 and CDR2: SGHDT, YYEEEE. V trimming: 0 bases; J trimming: 0 bases; junction bases outside the gene matches: 4. The CDR3 bases are TGTGCCAGCAGCTTGGCTCTAGCGGGAGGGAGCTCCTACGAGCAGTACTTC. Protein: CASSLALAGGSSYEQYF.

In its sample, this clonotype was seen a few times. The gene calls are TRBV29-1 and TRBJ1-2, with D perhaps matching TRBD1 (5 bases). The CDR3 loop spans 12 amino acids. Germline CDR1 reads SQVTM; CDR2 reads ANQGSEA. V was clipped by 1 base and J by 8 bases, with 11 bases between them. The CDR3 coding sequence is TGCAGCGTTGAAGGCCGGGGGGGAGGCTACACCTTC. It is translated as CSVEGRGGGYTF.

This clonotype is labeled as medium-sized (0.01 to 0.1%). J is TRBJ1-1 and V is TRBV11-2; a possible D gene is TRBD1 (5 bases). V lost 3 bases and J lost 0, with 8 bases in between. The CDR3 loop spans 14 amino acids. Germline CDR1 is SGHAT and CDR2 is FQNNGV. CDR3 amino acids: CASSFRQLNTEAFF. DNA for the CDR3: TGTGCCAGCAGCTTCAGACAGCTGAACACTGAAGCTTTCTTT.

This clonotype occurred many times. The chain joins TRBV5-1 to TRBJ2-7; 10 bases are a match to TRBD1. The CDR3 has 14 amino acids. Germline V gene data show CDR1 as SGHRS and CDR2 as YFSETQ. Trimming took 0 bases from V and 7 from J; bases not matched to a gene: 4. This CDR3 reads CASSLGQGAREQYF. The CDR3 region has the DNA TGCGCCAGCAGCTTGGGACAGGGGGCGAGGGAGCAGTACTTC.

This clonotype occurred once. A much more abundant neighbour one base away suggests this may be a read error. The chain carries TRBV29-1 and TRBJ1-3; D gene uncertain. V gave up 3 bases and J gave up 4 bases, with 7 bases separating them. Germline loops: CDR1 SQVTM, CDR2 ANQGSEA. The CDR3 loop spans 12 amino acids. DNA for the CDR3: TGCAGCGTTGATGGCAGGGGAAACACCATATATTTT. It yields the protein CSVDGRGNTIYF. Based on the CDR3 plus reference TRBV29-1 and TRBJ1-3, the full variable domain is SAVISQKPSRDICQRGTSLTIQCQVDSQVTMMFWYRQQPGQSLTLIATANQGSEATYESGFVIDKFPISRPNLTFSTLTVSNMSPEDSSIYLCSVDGRGNTIYFGEGSWLTVV.

V gene TRBV20-1 combines with J gene TRBJ1-1, with 10 positions matching TRBD1. The CDR3 is made up of 14 amino acids. J was trimmed by 4 bases and V by 5 bases; bases with no gene match: 7. Germline CDR1 reads DFQATT; CDR2 reads SNEGSKA (reference sequence). The CDR3 bases are TGCAGTGCTTTTCGGGACAGGGGAGTCACTGAAGCTTTCTTT. Its translation: CSAFRDRGVTEAFF.

The rearrangement links TRBV29-1 to TRBJ2-7; 7 nucleotides line up with TRBD1. CDR3 length: 13 amino acids. The germline CDR1 and CDR2 sequences are SQVTM and ANQGSEA. The J segment lost 3 bases and the V segment lost 4 bases, leaving 6 bases of the junction unmatched. In DNA, the CDR3 is TGCAGCGTTGGAACAGGGGTAAGCTACGAGCAGTACTTC. Its protein is CSVGTGVSYEQYF.

This clonotype was seen only a few times. A read error may explain this, as a much larger clone is one base away. This sequence joins TRBV7-2 and TRBJ2-1; no definite D call. CDR3 length: 12 amino acids. Germline V gene lookup returns CDR1 SGHTA and CDR2 FQGNSA. In DNA form, the CDR3 reads TGTGCCAGCAGCTCCGACCGTCTGCCGGCCTACTTC. Amino acid sequence: CASSSDRLPAYF.

There are many counts of this clonotype. The V call is TRBV20-1, the J call TRBJ2-7; possibly TRBD1 for D (6 bases). In germline, CDR1 is DFQATT, CDR2 SNEGSKA (reference sequence). V gave up 6 bases and J gave up 0 bases, with 12 bases separating them. This CDR3 comprises 13 residues. For the CDR3, the DNA is TGCAGTGCCCTGACAGGCAGCTCCTACGAGCAGTACTTC. It encodes CSALTGSSYEQYF.

Many counts were recorded for this clonotype. This chain links TRBV20-1 with TRBJ1-6, with 7 bases lining up with TRBD1. This CDR3 has 15 amino acids. The germline V gene has CDR1 DFQATT and CDR2 SNEGSKA (reference sequence). The trim removed 6 bases at V and 8 bases at J, leaving 13 bases unmatched. The CDR3 nucleotides are TGCAGTGCAACTCCAGGACAGGAAGGCTATTCACCCCTCCACTTT. Residues: CSATPGQEGYSPLHF.

This clonotype was counted at least ten times. The V and J genes are TRBV10-1 and TRBJ2-1, with TRBD2 matching over 7 bases. This CDR3 region has 15 residues. V was clipped by 3 bases and J by 4 bases; unmatched bases: 6. Germline assignment: CDR1 WNHNN and CDR2 SYGVQD (reference sequence). The CDR3 reads CASSDGLEGYNEQFF. As DNA, the CDR3 is TGCGCCAGCAGTGACGGACTAGAGGGGTACAATGAGCAGTTCTTC.

The chain recombines TRBV29-1 with TRBJ2-1; no firm D call. The CDR3 sequence is 13 residues long. Germline CDR1 is SQVTM and CDR2 is ANQGSEA. V was cut by 7 bases and J by 0 bases, with 10 bases left in between. The DNA of the CDR3 is TGCAGCGCCGAGCTGAGCTCCTACAATGAGCAGTTCTTC. Translating gives CSAELSSYNEQFF.

This clonotype was recorded many times. V gene TRBV11-2 combines with J gene TRBJ2-2; 9 nucleotides line up with TRBD1. This CDR3 contains 15 residues. Unmatched junction bases numbered 7, after V lost 4 bases and J lost 7 bases. Per germline, CDR1 SGHAT and CDR2 FQNNGV. CDR3 DNA sequence: TGTGCCAGCAGCTCGGGGACAGGGTCGAACGGGGAGCTGTTTTTT. It specifies CASSSGTGSNGELFF.

This clonotype is judged medium-sized. One end of the junction varies from germline; a read error may be responsible. J is TRBJ2-6 and V is TRBV7-2; D ambiguous. The germline V gene encodes CDR1 SGHTA and CDR2 FQGNSA. The length of the CDR3 is 12 residues. CDR3 loop: CGSSSGANVLTF. DNA of the CDR3: TGCGGGTCTTCCTCTGGGGCCAACGTCCTGACTTTC.